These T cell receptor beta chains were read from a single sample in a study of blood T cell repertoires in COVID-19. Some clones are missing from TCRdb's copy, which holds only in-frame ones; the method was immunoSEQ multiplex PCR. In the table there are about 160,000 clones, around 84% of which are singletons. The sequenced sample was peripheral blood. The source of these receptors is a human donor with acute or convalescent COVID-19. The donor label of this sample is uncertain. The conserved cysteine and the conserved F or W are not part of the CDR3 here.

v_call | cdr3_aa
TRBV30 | AWSRGGPPQH
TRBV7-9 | ASSLQGTGELF
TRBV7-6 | ASSFGGEQETQY
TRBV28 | ASRGQGYNSPLH
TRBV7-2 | ASSTGTPFYGYT
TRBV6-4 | ASSEQGGTEAF
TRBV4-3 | ASRLDTLKYNEQF
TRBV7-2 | ASSLGGVYGYT
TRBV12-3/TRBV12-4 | ASAGVDTQY
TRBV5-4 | ASSLGRDRGRSHYGYT
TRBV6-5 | STRVRPSTEAF
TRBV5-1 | ASSLGGGVEETQY
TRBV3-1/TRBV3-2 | ASSQAGQETQY
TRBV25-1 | ASSASSRGYEQY
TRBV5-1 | ATSPGLAGETQY
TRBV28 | ASRQREALDTIY
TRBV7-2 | ASSAGTGNYGYT
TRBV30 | AWSVGGATEAF
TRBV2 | ASNGFAGGNEQY
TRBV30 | AWYEYGYT
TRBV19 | ASSGQAQETQY
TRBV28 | ASSLWDSTSRRYT
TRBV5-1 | ASSLDGGGYT
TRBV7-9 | ASSLSGGHGYT
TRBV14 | ASSQGLPETQY
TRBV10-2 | ASSEPDQPQH
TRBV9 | ASSVQSRTSGGAGNEQF
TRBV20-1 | SAYVNTEAF
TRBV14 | ASSQAGTAYGYT
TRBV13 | ASSPGTAQETQY
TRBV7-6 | ASYGPDRGLDGYT
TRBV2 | ASSEAQAISRHSPLH
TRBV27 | ASSLYGIGGGNTEAF
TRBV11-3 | ATLRGKGPRSNQPQH
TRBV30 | ARVGLRGNTIY
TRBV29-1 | SVDRVRNNEQF
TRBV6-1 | ASSDHRANTEAF
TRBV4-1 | ASSLYQVNEKLF
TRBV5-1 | ASSLPRGGANTGELF
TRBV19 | ASSMAARQGNQPQH
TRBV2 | ASRGQEGQPQH
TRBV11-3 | ASSFPDSSFNQPQH
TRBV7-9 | ASSHTPGQNSPLH
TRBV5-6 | ATSVQAGYGYT
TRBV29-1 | SVASTTDRGLPQH
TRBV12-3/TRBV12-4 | ASSFQMNTEAF
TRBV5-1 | ASKVQGLNTEAF